This T cell receptor (beta chain) was obtained from a study of OX40 agonist ivuxolimab in advanced cancers. Study as a whole: Three patients, one with hepatocellular carcinoma and two with cutaneous melanoma, responded partially.

TCRdb's copy holds only in-frame clones and misses some; the assay was immunoSEQ multiplex PCR. Altogether more than 75,000 clones are present, 88% being singletons, with the ten largest covering roughly 0.8%. Blood sampling was done at baseline, cycle 4 day 1, and cycle 7 day 1. A note on this clone: Its cognate antigen is unknown.

Regarding the study as a whole: At 0.1 to 3.0 mg/kg, clonal expansion of CD4+ and CD8+ blood T cells had occurred by week 6.

This clonotype was obtained from an adult with an advanced solid tumor such as melanoma, head and neck, liver or kidney cancer. The source was CD4+ or CD8+ T cells sorted from blood, collected in a trial of the OX40 agonist ivuxolimab.

The CDR3 DNA follows: TGTGCCAGCAGTACCGCGGGAGAGGGCACCGGGGAGCTGTTTTTT. Translation gives CASSTAGEGTGELFF. The rearrangement links TRBV28 to TRBJ2-2; 7 bases are shared with TRBD2. Germline V lookup: CDR1 MDHEN, CDR2 SYDVKM. This CDR3 comprises 15 residues. V lost 5 bases and J lost 4; bases outside the gene matches: 7.